A selection of T cell receptor beta chains follows, all from one sample in a study of T-cell reconstitution after alpha-beta-depleted transplantation in children. Via MiXCR, TCRdb re-called the PCR reads, giving one row per CDR3 protein. The data contain fewer than 750,000 distinct CDR3 sequences, 25% to 30% of them singletons. The material sequenced was PBMCs, taken before TCRalphabeta/CD19-depleted stem cell transplant. The receptor set was obtained from a boy younger than two with Wiskott-Aldrich syndrome, due to receive a stem cell transplant. Each CDR3 is given with its conserved first and last residue. Fields, in order: clone size, V gene, J gene, D gene, CDR3 protein, CDR3 DNA. The D gene is left open where the match is weak. For some rows the clone size is stated as once, few or many, or as a class when expanded; others skip it.

>.|TRBV7-2|TRBJ1-4|.
CASSLAGSNEKLFF
TGTGCCAGCAGCTTAGCTGGGTCTAATGAAAAACTGTTTTTT
>.|TRBV6-1|TRBJ2-5|.
CASSEFNRETQYF
TGTGCCAGCAGTGAATTTAATAGGGAGACCCAGTACTTC
>few|TRBV5-5|TRBJ2-5|TRBD2
CASSLNPLAGVVETQYF
TGTGCCAGCAGCCTCAACCCACTAGCGGGAGTTGTAGAGACCCAGTACTTC
>.|TRBV10-3|TRBJ1-6|.
CAIRASSYNSPLHF
TGTGCCATCCGGGCAAGCTCCTATAATTCACCCCTCCACTTT
>few|TRBV7-2|TRBJ2-1|TRBD1
CASSSPKDRGHNEQFF
TGTGCCAGCAGCTCCCCCAAGGACAGGGGGCACAATGAGCAGTTCTTC
>few|TRBV10-3|TRBJ2-7|.
CAISEGLVYEQYF
TGTGCCATCAGTGAGGGGCTAGTCTACGAGCAGTACTTC
>.|TRBV5-1|TRBJ2-1|.
CASSFNTNLGNEQFF
TGCGCCAGCAGCTTTAACACAAACCTAGGAAATGAGCAGTTCTTC
>many|TRBV5-5|TRBJ1-5|.
CASSLKGAQPQHF
TGTGCCAGCAGCTTGAAAGGCGCCCAGCCCCAGCATTTT
>.|TRBV20-1|TRBJ2-3|.
CSASITDTQYF
TGCAGTGCTAGCATCACAGATACGCAGTATTTT
>few|TRBV20-1|TRBJ2-7|.
CSARDEGTVVGLIYEQYF
TGCAGTGCTAGAGATGAAGGAACTGTAGTTGGACTGATTTACGAGCAGTACTTC
>.|TRBV7-8|TRBJ2-2|TRBD2
CASSFVLAGDTGELFF
TGTGCCAGCAGCTTCGTCCTAGCGGGGGACACCGGGGAGCTGTTTTTT
>few|TRBV6-5|TRBJ2-2|.
CASSYGSGPNTGELFF
TGTGCCAGCAGTTACGGATCGGGACCGAACACCGGGGAGCTGTTTTTT
>.|TRBV5-6|TRBJ1-3|.
CASSLGSGVGNTIYF
TGTGCCAGCAGCTTGGGATCCGGGGTCGGAAACACCATATATTTT
>.|TRBV4-1|TRBJ1-5|.
CASSLYTGSQPQHF
TGCGCCAGCAGCCTTTACACAGGGTCTCAGCCCCAGCATTTT
>.|TRBV5-6|TRBJ2-1|TRBD2
CASQSGSDYNEQFF
TGTGCCAGCCAAAGCGGGAGCGACTACAATGAGCAGTTCTTC
>few|TRBV10-3|TRBJ2-3|TRBD2
CAISEPSGRSDTQYF
TGTGCCATCAGTGAGCCTAGCGGGAGGTCGGATACGCAGTATTTT
>.|TRBV5-1|TRBJ2-1|.
CASSLARASEQFF
TGCGCCAGCAGCTTGGCACGGGCCAGTGAGCAGTTCTTC
>few|TRBV10-3|TRBJ2-7|.
CAISVKGGEQYF
TGTGCCATCAGTGTGAAAGGGGGCGAGCAGTACTTC
>few|TRBV12-3/TRBV12-4|TRBJ2-2|.
CASSFQGWTGELFF
TGTGCCAGCAGTTTCCAGGGGTGGACCGGGGAGCTGTTTTTT
>.|TRBV5-1|TRBJ1-2|.
CASSPVGALDNNYGYTF
TGCGCCAGCAGCCCGGTTGGGGCCTTGGACAATAACTATGGCTACACCTTC